This paragraph reports one T cell receptor beta chain. V was clipped by 0 bases and J by 12 bases; unmatched bases: 7. The germline CDR1 and CDR2 sequences are LGHNA and YSLEER. This CDR3 has 14 amino acids. These data originate in a study of CD8 T cells in Susac syndrome. As for the study in general: Among the Susac syndrome patients sequenced, over five had active disease and about eight were in remission. Patients with Susac syndrome, at blood draw, were therapy-naive, on corticosteroids, or on intravenous immunoglobulin alone.

Reverse transcription of roughly 0.45 to 1 ug RNA used random hexamers. Amplification of TCR beta CDR3 was carried out by immunoSEQ multiplex PCR, which covered 54 Vbeta and 13 Jbeta segments. TCRdb re-analysed the immunoSEQ multiplex PCR reads in MiXCR, keeping a single row per CDR3 protein. The sample has roughly 200,000 distinct CDR3 sequences; roughly 94% are singletons. Sequencing targeted TCR beta in T cells from blood (CD8+ and CD4+). The sequencing sample was made of CD4+ T cells from PBMCs. The J gene is TRBJ2-1, the V gene TRBV4-3, with TRBD2 matching 8 bases. This clonotype was sampled from a human donor with Susac syndrome. The CDR3 region has the DNA TGCGCCAGCAGCCAAGACCCGGACGCGGGGGGGCAGTTCTTC. Amino acids: CASSQDPDAGGQFF.